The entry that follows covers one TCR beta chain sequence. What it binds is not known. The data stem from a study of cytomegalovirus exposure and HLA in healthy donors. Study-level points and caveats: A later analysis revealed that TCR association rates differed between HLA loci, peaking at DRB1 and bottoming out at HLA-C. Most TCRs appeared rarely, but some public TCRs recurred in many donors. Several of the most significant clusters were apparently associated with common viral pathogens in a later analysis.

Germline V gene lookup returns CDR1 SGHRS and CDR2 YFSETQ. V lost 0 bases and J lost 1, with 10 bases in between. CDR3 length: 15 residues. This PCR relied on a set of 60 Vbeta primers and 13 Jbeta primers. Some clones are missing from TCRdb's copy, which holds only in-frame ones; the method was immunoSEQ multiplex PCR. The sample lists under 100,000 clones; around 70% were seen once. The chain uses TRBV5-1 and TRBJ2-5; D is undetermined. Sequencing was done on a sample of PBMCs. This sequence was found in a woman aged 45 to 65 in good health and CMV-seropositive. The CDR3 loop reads CASSLVAAIQETQYF. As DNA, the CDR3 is TGCGCCAGCAGCTTGGTAGCAGCGATCCAAGAGACCCAGTACTTC.